The TCR beta chain under discussion was sequenced for a study of early T cells in non-severe SARS-CoV-2 infection. The CDR3 is 16 residues long. Looked up from germline, CDR1 is SGHVS and CDR2 is FQNEAQ. Trimming stripped 4 bases from V and 0 bases from J, with 16 bases between. Within the sample, this clonotype is large. The TCR library protocol was used to attach unique molecular identifiers. These identifiers were attached to individual cDNA molecules. In TCRdb, the 5' RACE reads were re-called with MiXCR into one record per CDR3 protein. The sample records about 30,000 distinct CDR3 sequences, roughly 3.9% being singletons.

The gene calls are TRBV7-8 and TRBJ2-7, with D perhaps given as TRBD1 or TRBD2 (5 bases each). The clonotype comes from an adult who was a healthcare worker with PCR-confirmed SARS-CoV-2 infection or an uninfected control (not recorded which). Sequenced input: whole blood. The CDR3 nucleotides read TGTGCCAGCAGCTCGAATCAGGGTGGGAGCTCCTACGAGCAGTACTTC. This sequence encodes CASSSNQGGSSYEQYF.